The 26 T cell receptor beta chains given below trace back to one sample, sequenced in a study of cytomegalovirus exposure and HLA in healthy donors. Amplification used 60 Vbeta primers and 13 Jbeta primers. Sequencing was performed with immunoSEQ multiplex PCR; in TCRdb, only in-frame clones are kept and a portion is missing. The sample includes 60,000 to 65,000 clones. Sample: PBMCs. These TCRs come from a woman aged 18 to 35 in good health and CMV-seronegative.

V usage is TRBV6-6 and J usage is TRBJ1-6; tentative D call: TRBD1 (6 bases). This CDR3 is 14 amino acids long. From germline, CDR1 is MNHNY and CDR2 SVGAGI (reference sequence). V was clipped by 5 bases and J by 4 bases, with 9 bases between them. CDR3 loop: CASSLQGYNSPLHF. In nucleotides, the CDR3 is TGTGCCAGCAGTCTACAGGGTTATAATTCACCCCTCCACTTT.

The V call is TRBV6-5, the J call TRBJ2-5; D remains unclear. The CDR3 length is 15 residues. Germline-derived CDR1 and CDR2 are MNHEY and SVGAGI. Trimming stripped 0 bases from V and 2 bases from J, with 10 bases between. The CDR3: CASSYSLARQETQYF. The CDR3, as DNA: TGTGCCAGCAGTTACTCGCTGGCTCGACAAGAGACCCAGTACTTC.

The chain combines TRBV30 with TRBJ1-1; D unclear. The germline V gene has CDR1 GTSNPN and CDR2 SVGIG (reference sequence). Trimming removed 3 bases from V and 1 base from J, with 12 bases in between. The CDR3 covers 14 residues. CDR3 sequence: CAWSGVNRNTEAFF. The CDR3 DNA is TGTGCCTGGAGCGGGGTTAATAGGAACACTGAAGCTTTCTTT. The whole variable domain, remainder taken from reference TRBV30 and TRBJ1-1, is SQTIHQWPATLVQPVGSPLSLECTVEGTSNPNLYWYRQAAGRGLQLLFYSVGIGQISSEVPQNLSASRPQDRQFILSSKKLLLSDSGFYLCAWSGVNRNTEAFFGQGTRLTVV.

The chain recombines TRBV28 with TRBJ1-1; TRBD1 agrees at 9 bases. The CDR3 is made up of 14 amino acids. Germline CDR1 is MDHEN and CDR2 is SYDVKM. J lost 8 bases, V lost 6 bases, and 10 bases had no gene match. CDR3 in DNA: TGTGCCAGCAGCCAAGGGGACAGGGTATTGGAAGCTTTCTTT. This sequence encodes CASSQGDRVLEAFF. Filled out from reference TRBV28 and TRBJ1-1, the complete variable domain reads DVKVTQSSRYLVKRTGEKVFLECVQDMDHENMFWYRQDPGLGLRLIYFSYDVKMKEKGDIPEGYSVSREKKERFSLILESASTNQTSMYLCASSQGDRVLEAFFGQGTRLTVV.

The chain has TRBV6-6 and TRBJ1-1; perhaps TRBD1 as D (6 bases). The CDR3 has 16 amino acids. Trimming removed 7 bases at V and 5 bases at J, with 23 bases between. Looked up from germline, CDR1 is MNHNY and CDR2 is SVGAGI (reference sequence). CDR3 nucleotides: TGTGCCAGCACCCAGGGGCCGGCCCCAGCGGGAACTGAAGCTTTCTTT. Translated, it gives CASTQGPAPAGTEAFF.

The chain recombines TRBV29-1 with TRBJ2-1, with TRBD2 matching over 9 bases. The V gene end was trimmed by 4 bases and the J gene end by 5 bases; junction bases not matched to a gene: 12. CDR3 size: 16 residues. Germline-derived CDR1 and CDR2 are SQVTM and ANQGSEA. The DNA of the CDR3 is TGCAGCGTTGGTGGGCTAGCGGGACATTCGGACAATGAGCAGTTCTTC. Residues: CSVGGLAGHSDNEQFF.

This sequence joins TRBV30 and TRBJ2-1; the match to TRBD2 covers 12 bases. J gave up 10 bases and V 0 bases, and 7 bases lay outside the gene matches. Looked up from germline, CDR1 is GTSNPN and CDR2 is SVGIG (reference sequence). CDR3 length: 15 residues. The CDR3 DNA is TGTGCCTGGAGTGTCGGTCTAGCGGGAGGGGAAGAGCAGTTCTTC. It yields the protein CAWSVGLAGGEEQFF.

The chain couples TRBV5-1 to TRBJ1-2, with D tentatively TRBD1 (5 bases). The CDR3 extends over 13 amino acids. Germline V gene lookup returns CDR1 SGHRS and CDR2 YFSETQ. Trimming removed 0 bases at V and 6 bases at J, with 9 bases between. As DNA, the CDR3 is TGCGCCAGCAGCTTGGCGCAGGGTGATGGCTACACCTTC. Translation: CASSLAQGDGYTF. Supplemented by reference TRBV5-1 and TRBJ1-2, the full variable domain reads KAGVTQTPRYLIKTRGQQVTLSCSPISGHRSVSWYQQTPGQGLQFLFEYFSETQRNKGNFPGRFSGRQFSNSRSEMNVSTLELGDSALYLCASSLAQGDGYTFGSGTRLTVV.

The V and J genes are TRBV29-1 and TRBJ2-3; tentatively, D is TRBD2 (5 bases). The V and J ends lost 4 bases and 7 bases respectively, with 9 bases between them. This CDR3 region has 11 residues. Germline assignment: CDR1 SQVTM and CDR2 ANQGSEA. The CDR3 DNA sequence: TGCAGCGTTGTCGGGGATCATACGCAGTATTTT. Translated, it gives CSVVGDHTQYF.

DNA for the CDR3: TGTGCCAGCAGCGAACAGGGCTCTGGGGCCAACGTCCTGACTTTC. It translates to CASSEQGSGANVLTF. This rearrangement joins TRBV9 to TRBJ2-6; possibly TRBD1 for D (6 bases). V dropped 3 bases and J dropped 0 bases, with 7 bases sitting between them. CDR3 length: 15 amino acids. The germline gives CDR1 SGDLS, CDR2 YYNGEE.

The CDR3 nucleotides read TGTGCCAGCAGTCATACAGGGGCCCCTGAAGCTTTCTTT. Amino acids: CASSHTGAPEAFF. V gene TRBV28 combines with J gene TRBJ1-1; 7 bases are shared with TRBD1. V shed 5 bases, J shed 6 bases, and the junction held 6 bases outside the gene matches. This CDR3 spans 13 amino acids. Per the germline V gene, CDR1 is MDHEN and CDR2 is SYDVKM.

The V call is TRBV18, the J call TRBJ2-5; the D gene is possibly TRBD2 (7 bases). The V end lost 3 bases, the J end lost 4 bases, and 9 bases lay between the germline ends. The CDR3 contains 13 residues. Germline values: CDR1 KGHSH, CDR2 LQKENI. The CDR3 sequence: CASSPGGGETQYF. The CDR3 DNA follows: TGTGCCAGCTCACCGGGAGGGGGAGAGACCCAGTACTTC.

The chain combines TRBV25-1 with TRBJ1-2, with 11 bases aligning to TRBD1. The germline V gene encodes CDR1 MGHDK and CDR2 SYGVNS. The CDR3 is 15 amino acids. Trimming at V came to 5 bases and at J to 7 bases, leaving 9 bases not matched to a gene. DNA of the CDR3: TGTGCCAGCAGTAAAGGGGACAGGGGGATGGGTGGCTACACCTTC. Its translation: CASSKGDRGMGGYTF.

The rearrangement links TRBV6-5 to TRBJ1-1; D is possibly TRBD1 (6 bases). The CDR3 length is 12 residues. CDR1 is MNHEY and CDR2 is SVGAGI in the germline V gene. Between the trimmed V and J ends, which lost 2 bases and 10 bases, there was a span of 11 bases. CDR3 amino acids: CASSYPQGGAFF. The DNA of the CDR3 is TGTGCCAGCAGTTACCCACAGGGTGGAGCTTTCTTT.

This rearrangement joins TRBV7-2 to TRBJ1-2; no clear D. Germline V gene data show CDR1 as SGHTA and CDR2 as FQGNSA. Deletions cut 2 bases from V and 0 bases from J, with 10 bases between. CDR3 length: 15 residues. CDR3 protein: CASSLYPGTNYGYTF. The DNA of the CDR3 is TGTGCCAGCAGCTTATACCCGGGAACTAACTATGGCTACACCTTC.

In nucleotides, the CDR3 is TGTGCCAGCAGTACCCAGGGAGGTAGCTATGGCTACACCTTC. It codes for CASSTQGGSYGYTF. The rearrangement links TRBV25-1 to TRBJ1-2, with D tentatively TRBD1 (5 bases). The germline gives CDR1 MGHDK, CDR2 SYGVNS. The CDR3 totals 14 residues. The V end lost 5 bases, the J end lost 4 bases, and 14 bases lay between the germline ends.

This chain joins TRBV11-3 and TRBJ1-1; maybe TRBD1 (6 bases). The CDR3 length is 15 residues. The V gene's germline CDR1 is SGHNT and CDR2 YENEEA. The V and J ends lost 3 bases and 6 bases respectively, with 17 bases between them. The CDR3 nucleotides are TGTGCCAGCAGCTTCACTATAACAGGGCAGTCTGAAGCTTTCTTT. Translation gives CASSFTITGQSEAFF.

V usage is TRBV15 and J usage is TRBJ2-5; 8 positions match TRBD2. Trimming removed 1 base from V and 4 bases from J; junction bases left unmatched: 8. Germline V CDR1 and CDR2: LNHNV, YYDKDF (reference sequence). The CDR3 loop spans 16 amino acids. The CDR3 here is CATSRGLASGRETQYF. CDR3 sequence (DNA): TGTGCCACCAGCAGAGGACTGGCTAGCGGGCGAGAGACCCAGTACTTC.

The chain employs TRBV19 and TRBJ1-2; weak D call: TRBD1 (6 bases). Between the trimmed V and J ends, which lost 6 bases and 4 bases, there was a span of 15 bases. Germline CDR1 and CDR2: LNHDA and SQIVND (reference sequence). This CDR3 spans 14 amino acids. CDR3 amino acids: CASRLTQGFYGYTF. The DNA of the CDR3 is TGTGCCAGTAGACTGACGCAGGGGTTCTATGGCTACACCTTC.

This chain joins TRBV6-5 and TRBJ1-2; D gene ambiguous. Looked up from germline, CDR1 is MNHEY and CDR2 is SVGAGI. CDR3 length: 13 amino acids. V was cut by 2 bases and J by 8 bases, with 12 bases left in between. CDR3 DNA: TGTGCCAGCAGTTACGCGGGAGCCCGAGGCTACACCTTC. Protein product: CASSYAGARGYTF.

V usage is TRBV4-1 and J usage is TRBJ1-2; D not certain. This CDR3 has 14 residues. CDR1 is MGHRA and CDR2 is YSYEKL in the germline V gene. Trimming stripped 5 bases from V and 0 bases from J, with 10 bases between. In DNA form, the CDR3 reads TGCGCCAGCAGCAGGCCAGACTCTAACTATGGCTACACCTTC. Protein: CASSRPDSNYGYTF.

The chain is built from TRBV29-1 and TRBJ1-4; D unclear. Between the trimmed V and J ends, which lost 6 bases and 0 bases, there was a span of 11 bases. Per germline, CDR1 SQVTM and CDR2 ANQGSEA. This CDR3 has 14 residues. The CDR3, as DNA: TGCAGCGTCCCATCACATGCAACTAATGAAAAACTGTTTTTT. Translation gives CSVPSHATNEKLFF. The full variable domain, in which reference TRBV29-1 and TRBJ1-4 provide the parts outside the CDR3, is SAVISQKPSRDICQRGTSLTIQCQVDSQVTMMFWYRQQPGQSLTLIATANQGSEATYESGFVIDKFPISRPNLTFSTLTVSNMSPEDSSIYLCSVPSHATNEKLFFGSGTQLSVL.

The chain links TRBV28 to TRBJ2-1; 8 nucleotides match TRBD1. Germline-derived CDR1 and CDR2 are MDHEN and SYDVKM. Trimming removed 8 bases from V and 8 bases from J; junction bases left unmatched: 11. CDR3 length: 14 amino acids. CDR3 nucleotides: TGTGCCAGCTCCTCGTGGACAGGGCAGGATGAGCAGTTCTTC. It encodes CASSSWTGQDEQFF.

The chain has TRBV25-1 and TRBJ2-3; TRBD1 aligns across 10 bases. V trimming: 3 bases; J trimming: 1 base; junction bases outside the gene matches: 4. The CDR3 spans 16 residues. Germline loops: CDR1 MGHDK, CDR2 SYGVNS. The CDR3 region has the DNA TGTGCCAGCAGTGACCTGGGGACAGGGGGCACAGATACGCAGTATTTT. Translated, it gives CASSDLGTGGTDTQYF.

This chain connects TRBV7-9 to TRBJ1-1; no definite D call. The V end was cut by 5 bases, the J end by 3 bases, with 13 bases between. The CDR3 has 14 amino acids. The V gene's germline CDR1 is SEHNR and CDR2 FQNEAQ (reference sequence). The CDR3 here is CASSRGEVDTEAFF. CDR3 coding DNA: TGTGCCAGCAGCCGCGGGGAGGTCGACACTGAAGCTTTCTTT.

The chain is built from TRBV6-4 and TRBJ1-2, with D hard to call. CDR3 length: 15 residues. The V and J ends lost 0 bases and 7 bases respectively, with 15 bases between them. Germline CDR1 reads MRHNA; CDR2 reads SNTAGT. CDR3 sequence (DNA): TGTGCCAGCAGTGACTCTGCGGAGGGTGTGCGTGGCTACACCTTC. Its translation is CASSDSAEGVRGYTF.